This TCR beta chain came from a study of T cells in Graves' hyperthyroidism and ophthalmopathy. What was amplified from RNA transcripts were TCR beta CDR3 regions. Researchers ran a first-round RT-PCR on the TCR CDR3 using the HTBI primer set. In TCRdb, the multiplex PCR reads were re-called with MiXCR into one record per CDR3 protein. The table has roughly 600,000 distinct CDR3 sequences, more than 14% seen once. The CDR3 consists of 14 residues. The ends lost 8 bases at V and 0 bases at J; junction bases unmatched: 4. CDR1 is LNHDA, CDR2 SQIVND, per germline (reference sequence). It was over 9.5 ml of fresh peripheral blood that supplied the PBMCs.

The V and J genes are TRBV19 and TRBJ1-5; 7 bases agree with TRBD1. The receptor comes from a woman in her forties or fifties with Graves' ophthalmopathy. Sequencing used blood. In DNA form, the CDR3 reads TGTGCCAGTCGAGACAGGGCTAGCAATCAGCCCCAGCATTTT. Translated, it gives CASRDRASNQPQHF.